This T cell receptor beta chain was obtained from a study of cytotoxic CD8 clonotypes in ibrutinib-treated CLL. At the level of the study: After a median of about six years, roughly 15 patients stayed remitted and approximately twelve progressed; responses had been partial in some 25 and complete in 2. Across samples, productive templates numbered around 260,000 and productive rearrangements reached 94,082 on average.

The intended depth for sequencing was 1 in 200,000 to 1 in 1 million T cells. TCRdb keeps only in-frame clones here, not all; method: immunoSEQ multiplex PCR. The sample carries just over 200,000 clones, 70% recorded once. The CDR3 is 11 amino acids. Per the germline V gene, CDR1 is SGHDT and CDR2 is YYEEEE. The TCR beta libraries used roughly 2.2 micrograms of genomic DNA that came from cryopreserved PBMCs. As concerns this clone: This sequence may be a read error, since a much larger clone differs from it by one base.

The sample here was PBMCs, taken after 12 months of ibrutinib treatment. V usage is TRBV5-6 and J usage is TRBJ2-1, with no clear D. This TCR was recovered from a human donor with chronic lymphocytic leukemia. The CDR3 bases are TGTGCCAGCAGCTCCCACAATGAGCAGTTCTTC. Translated: CASSSHNEQFF.